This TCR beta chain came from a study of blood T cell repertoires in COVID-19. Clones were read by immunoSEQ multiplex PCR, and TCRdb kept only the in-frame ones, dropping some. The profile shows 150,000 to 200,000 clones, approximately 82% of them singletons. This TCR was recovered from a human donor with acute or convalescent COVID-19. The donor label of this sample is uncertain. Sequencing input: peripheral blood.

This CDR3 is CASSLGSREGVETQYF. In DNA, the CDR3 is TGCGCCAGCAGCTTGGGCTCGAGGGAGGGCGTGGAGACCCAGTACTTC. The V and J genes are TRBV5-1 and TRBJ2-5, with TRBD2 identical over 7 bases. The CDR3 spans 16 residues. J lost 5 bases, V lost 0 bases, and 10 bases had no gene match. Germline CDR1 and CDR2: SGHRS and YFSETQ.